This T cell receptor (beta chain) was obtained from a study of cytomegalovirus exposure and HLA in healthy donors. Study-wide results and caveats: Common viral pathogens seemed, in a later analysis, to connect with several of the most significant clusters. Researchers reportedly found TCR beta sequences accurately predicted most subjects' HLA-A and HLA-B alleles. TCR beta chain V- and J-gene trimming was linked, in a later analysis, to a missense variant in DCLRE1C.

The CDR3 is 13 amino acids. Per germline, CDR1 MDHEN and CDR2 SYDVKM. Amplification used 60 Vbeta primers and 13 Jbeta primers. The protocol was immunoSEQ multiplex PCR, while the TCRdb copy is restricted to in-frame clones and leaves out a portion. The sample contains about 140,000 clones, 68% of which appear only once. Concerning this clone: Antigen unknown. Sequence at one end of the junction differs from germline and may be a read error.

Sequencing was done on a sample of PBMCs. The receptor was derived from a man aged 25-45 years in good health and CMV-seropositive. The J gene is TRBJ1-1, the V gene TRBV28, with TRBD1 matching over 8 bases. For the CDR3, the DNA is TGTGCCAGCAGTTTCTCGCAGGGGGCGAGGACTTTCTTC. Translating gives CASSFSQGARTFF.